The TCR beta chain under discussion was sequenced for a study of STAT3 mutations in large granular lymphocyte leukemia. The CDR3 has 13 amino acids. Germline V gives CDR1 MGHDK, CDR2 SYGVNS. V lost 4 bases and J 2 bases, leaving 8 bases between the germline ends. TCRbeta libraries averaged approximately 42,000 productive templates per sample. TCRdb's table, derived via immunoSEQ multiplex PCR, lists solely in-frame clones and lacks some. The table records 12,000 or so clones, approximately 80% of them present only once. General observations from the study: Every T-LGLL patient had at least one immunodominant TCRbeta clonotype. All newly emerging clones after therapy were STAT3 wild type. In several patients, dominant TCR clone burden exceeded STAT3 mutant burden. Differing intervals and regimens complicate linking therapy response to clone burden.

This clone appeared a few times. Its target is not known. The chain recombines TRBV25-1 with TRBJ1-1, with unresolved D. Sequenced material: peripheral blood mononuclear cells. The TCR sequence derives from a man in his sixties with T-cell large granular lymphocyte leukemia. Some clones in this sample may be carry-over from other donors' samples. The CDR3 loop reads CASSASFNTEAFF. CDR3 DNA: TGTGCCAGCAGTGCCTCATTCAACACTGAAGCTTTCTTT.